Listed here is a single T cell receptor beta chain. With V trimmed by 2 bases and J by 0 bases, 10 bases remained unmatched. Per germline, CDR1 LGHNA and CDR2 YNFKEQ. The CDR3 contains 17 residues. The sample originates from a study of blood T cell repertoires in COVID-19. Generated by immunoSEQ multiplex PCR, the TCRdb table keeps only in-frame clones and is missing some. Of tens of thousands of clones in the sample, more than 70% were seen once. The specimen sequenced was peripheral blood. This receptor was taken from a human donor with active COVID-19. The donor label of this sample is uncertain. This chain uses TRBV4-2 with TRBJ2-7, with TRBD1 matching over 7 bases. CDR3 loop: CASSQPGTGTVSYEQYF. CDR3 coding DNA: TGTGCCAGCAGCCAACCTGGGACCGGGACAGTCTCCTACGAGCAGTACTTC.